The entry below describes one T cell receptor beta chain. The CDR3 totals 14 residues. V was clipped by 5 bases and J by 2 bases, with 12 bases between them. Germline CDR1 is MDHEN and CDR2 is SYDVKM. This sample is part of a study of blood T cell repertoires in COVID-19. Produced via immunoSEQ multiplex PCR; TCRdb's table is partial and in-frame only. This sample has around 310,000 clones; around 90% occur once, and the top ten carry roughly 7.3%. This receptor was taken from a woman in her twenties or thirties with COVID-19, enrolled during active disease. The rearrangement links TRBV28 to TRBJ1-1; TRBD1 might be the D (5 bases). Sequenced sample: peripheral blood. The CDR3 DNA follows: TGTGCCAGCAGTCCTCCGACAGTTAACACTGAAGCTTTCTTT. Protein sequence: CASSPPTVNTEAFF.